The 2 T cell receptor beta chains presented below share a single source sample, sequenced in a study of identical twins. TCRdb re-analysed the 5' RACE reads in MiXCR, keeping a single row per CDR3 protein. Of 1.5 million to 2 million distinct CDR3 sequences in the sample, under 35% were seen once. Sequencing used cord blood. These TCRs come from a newborn girl in good health.

This clonotype was counted only a few times. The chain joins TRBV27 to TRBJ1-2; 7 bases map to TRBD1. CDR1 and CDR2 (germline): MNHEY, SMNVEV (reference sequence). The V segment lost 5 bases and the J segment 6 bases; nucleotides outside the gene matches: 9. CDR3 length: 14 residues. The CDR3 protein is CASSPPDRVNGYTF. The DNA of the CDR3 is TGTGCCAGCAGTCCTCCCGACAGGGTGAATGGCTACACCTTC.

The rearrangement joins TRBV7-2 to TRBJ1-6, with D possibly TRBD1 on 5 matching bases. CDR1 and CDR2 (germline): SGHTA, FQGNSA. Between the trimmed V and J ends, which lost 1 base and 11 bases, there was a span of 12 bases. The CDR3 spans 14 residues. The CDR3 region is CASSLERQTAPLHF. CDR3 sequence (DNA): TGTGCCAGCAGCTTAGAACGACAGACGGCACCCCTCCACTTT. Based on the CDR3 plus reference TRBV7-2 and TRBJ1-6, the full variable domain is GAGVSQSPSNKVTEKGKDVELRCDPISGHTALYWYRQSLGQGLEFLIYFQGNSAPDKSGLPSDRFSAERTGGSVSTLTIQRTQQEDSAVYLCASSLERQTAPLHFGNGTRLTVT.